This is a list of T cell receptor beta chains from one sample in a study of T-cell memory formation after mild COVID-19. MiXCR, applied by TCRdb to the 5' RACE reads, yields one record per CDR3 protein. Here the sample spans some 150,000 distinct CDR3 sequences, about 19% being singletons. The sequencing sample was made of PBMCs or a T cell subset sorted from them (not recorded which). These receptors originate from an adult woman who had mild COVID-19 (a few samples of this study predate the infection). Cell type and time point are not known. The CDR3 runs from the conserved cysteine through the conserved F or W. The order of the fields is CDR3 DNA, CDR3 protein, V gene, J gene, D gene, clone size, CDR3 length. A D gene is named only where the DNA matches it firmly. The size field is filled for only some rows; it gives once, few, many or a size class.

CDR3 DNA: TGCAGCGTTAAGGTTACAGGGGGCGATTCACCCCTCCACTTT; CDR3 protein: CSVKVTGGDSPLHF; V gene: TRBV29-1; J gene: TRBJ1-6; D gene: TRBD1; clone size: few; CDR3 length: 14
CDR3 DNA: TGCGCCAGCAGCTCAATAGCGGGATTATCCTACGAGCAGTACTTC; CDR3 protein: CASSSIAGLSYEQYF; V gene: TRBV5-1; J gene: TRBJ2-7; D gene: TRBD2; clone size: NA; CDR3 length: 15
CDR3 DNA: TGTGCCAGCAGCCCATTCAACAGGGTCTATGGCTACACCTTC; CDR3 protein: CASSPFNRVYGYTF; V gene: TRBV12-3/TRBV12-4; J gene: TRBJ1-2; D gene: NA; clone size: NA; CDR3 length: 14
CDR3 DNA: TGTGCCAGCAGGAATGACAGGGGGCAGGGCTCCTATAATTCACCCCTCCACTTT; CDR3 protein: CASRNDRGQGSYNSPLHF; V gene: TRBV2; J gene: TRBJ1-6; D gene: TRBD1; clone size: few; CDR3 length: 18
CDR3 DNA: TGTGCCAGCAGCCAAGATGTTGTGAGTCCGTCGGGACCCCAAGAGACCCAGTACTTC; CDR3 protein: CASSQDVVSPSGPQETQYF; V gene: TRBV4-2; J gene: TRBJ2-5; D gene: NA; clone size: few; CDR3 length: 19
CDR3 DNA: TGTGCCAGCAGTAACCTCAAGGGCAAAAAGGTATACAATGAGCAGTTCTTC; CDR3 protein: CASSNLKGKKVYNEQFF; V gene: TRBV6-2/TRBV6-3; J gene: TRBJ2-1; D gene: NA; clone size: few; CDR3 length: 17
CDR3 DNA: TGTGCCAGCAGCCAAGAGACAGGGAACACTGAAGCTTTCTTT; CDR3 protein: CASSQETGNTEAFF; V gene: TRBV3-1; J gene: TRBJ1-1; D gene: NA; clone size: NA; CDR3 length: 14
CDR3 DNA: TGTGCCAGCAGCGAGGGGGTTTCCTACAATGAGCAGTTCTTC; CDR3 protein: CASSEGVSYNEQFF; V gene: TRBV5-6; J gene: TRBJ2-1; D gene: NA; clone size: few; CDR3 length: 14
CDR3 DNA: TGTGCCAGCAGCTTCGGGACTAAAGAGACCCAGTACTTC; CDR3 protein: CASSFGTKETQYF; V gene: TRBV7-2; J gene: TRBJ2-5; D gene: TRBD2; clone size: few; CDR3 length: 13
CDR3 DNA: TGCAGTGCCAAGCGTGGAGAGAACACTGAAGCTTTCTTT; CDR3 protein: CSAKRGENTEAFF; V gene: TRBV20-1; J gene: TRBJ1-1; D gene: NA; clone size: NA; CDR3 length: 13